This T cell receptor (beta chain) was sequenced during a study of cytomegalovirus exposure and HLA in healthy donors. Notes on this clone: Its matching antigen is unknown.

V was clipped by 2 bases and J by 3 bases; unmatched bases: 4. The germline V gene encodes CDR1 ENHRY and CDR2 SYGVKD. The CDR3 covers 14 residues. In the PCR, 60 Vbeta and 13 Jbeta primers were used. This table comes from immunoSEQ multiplex PCR, and its TCRdb copy is limited to in-frame clones, with some not included. The profile shows 110,000 to 150,000 clones, 70% to 85% of them singletons. Regarding the study as a whole: Being productive about 87% or about 30% of the time was typical of most TCR beta V segments in an earlier analysis. It was 150 to 200 TCR beta chains that were listed as cytomegalovirus-associated.

The clonotype originates from an older woman in good health and CMV-seropositive. V usage is TRBV10-3 and J usage is TRBJ2-7; 7 bases line up with TRBD2. Specimen: PBMCs. In DNA form, the CDR3 reads TGTGCCATCAGTGAGACCCAGCGGGACTACGAGCAGTACTTC. Amino acids: CAISETQRDYEQYF.